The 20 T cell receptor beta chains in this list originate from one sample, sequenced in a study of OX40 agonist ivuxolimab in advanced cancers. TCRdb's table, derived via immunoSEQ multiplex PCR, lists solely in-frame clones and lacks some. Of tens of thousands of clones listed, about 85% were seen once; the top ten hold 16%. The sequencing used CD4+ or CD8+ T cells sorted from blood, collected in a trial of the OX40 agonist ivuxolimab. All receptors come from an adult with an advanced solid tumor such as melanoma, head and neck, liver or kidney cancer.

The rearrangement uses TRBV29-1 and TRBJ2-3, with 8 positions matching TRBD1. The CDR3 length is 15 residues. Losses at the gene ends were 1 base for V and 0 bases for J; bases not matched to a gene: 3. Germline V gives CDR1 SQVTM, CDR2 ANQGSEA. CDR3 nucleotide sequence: TGCAGCGTTGAAGGGGGACAGGAGAGCACAGATACGCAGTATTTT. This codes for CSVEGGQESTDTQYF.

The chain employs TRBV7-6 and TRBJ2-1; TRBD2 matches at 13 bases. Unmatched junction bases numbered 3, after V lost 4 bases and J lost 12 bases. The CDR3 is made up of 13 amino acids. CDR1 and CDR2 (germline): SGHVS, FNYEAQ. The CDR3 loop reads CASSSGLAGVQFF. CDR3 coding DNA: TGTGCCAGCAGCTCCGGACTAGCGGGAGTGCAGTTCTTC. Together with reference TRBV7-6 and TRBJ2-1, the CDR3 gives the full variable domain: GAGVSQSPRYKVTKRGQDVALRCDPISGHVSLYWYRQALGQGPEFLTYFNYEAQQDKSGLPNDRFSAERPEGSISTLTIQRTEQRDSAMYRCASSSGLAGVQFFGPGTRLTVL.

CDR3 amino acids: CASSNGPNQPQHF. The CDR3 DNA follows: TGTGCCAGCAGCAACGGACCCAATCAGCCCCAGCATTTT. The chain recombines TRBV11-2 with TRBJ1-5; D remains ambiguous. The V end lost 5 bases, the J end lost 3 bases, and 8 bases lay between the germline ends. Per germline, CDR1 SGHAT and CDR2 FQNNGV. The CDR3 loop spans 13 amino acids.

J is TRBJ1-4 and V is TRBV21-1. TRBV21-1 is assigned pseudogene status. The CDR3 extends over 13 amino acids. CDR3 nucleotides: TGTGCCAGCACATCCGCTTGGGTGGAAAAACTGTTTTTT. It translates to CASTSAWVEKLFF.

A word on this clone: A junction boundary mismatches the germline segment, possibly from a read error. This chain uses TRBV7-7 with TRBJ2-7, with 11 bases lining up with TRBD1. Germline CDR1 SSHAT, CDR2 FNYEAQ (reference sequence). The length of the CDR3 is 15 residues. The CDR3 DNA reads TGTGCTAGCAGCACAGGACAGGGGGCCCAAAAGGAGCAGTACTTC. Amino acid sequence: CASSTGQGAQKEQYF.

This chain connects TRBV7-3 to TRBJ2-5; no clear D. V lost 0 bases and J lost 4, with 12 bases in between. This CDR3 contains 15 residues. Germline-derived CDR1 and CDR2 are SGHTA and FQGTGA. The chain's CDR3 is CASSLTASLIETQYF. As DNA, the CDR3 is TGTGCCAGCAGCTTAACGGCTAGTTTAATAGAGACCCAGTACTTC.

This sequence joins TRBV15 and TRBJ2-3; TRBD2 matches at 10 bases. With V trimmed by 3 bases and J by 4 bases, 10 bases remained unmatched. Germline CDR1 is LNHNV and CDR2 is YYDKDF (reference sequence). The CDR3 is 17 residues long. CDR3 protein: CATSRRASGRRADTQYF. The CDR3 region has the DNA TGTGCCACCAGCAGGCGGGCTAGCGGGAGAAGGGCAGATACGCAGTATTTT.

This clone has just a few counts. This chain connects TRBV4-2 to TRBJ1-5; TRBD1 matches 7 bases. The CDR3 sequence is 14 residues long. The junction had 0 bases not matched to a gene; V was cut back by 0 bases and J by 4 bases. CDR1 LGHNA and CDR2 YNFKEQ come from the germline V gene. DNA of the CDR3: TGTGCCAGCAGCCAAGACAGGGGGAATCAGCCCCAGCATTTT. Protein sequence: CASSQDRGNQPQHF.

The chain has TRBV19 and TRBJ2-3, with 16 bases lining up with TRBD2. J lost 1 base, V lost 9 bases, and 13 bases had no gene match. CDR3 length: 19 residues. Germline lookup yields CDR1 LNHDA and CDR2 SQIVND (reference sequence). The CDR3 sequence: CARPGTSGRAVGGTDTQYF. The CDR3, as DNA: TGTGCCAGACCAGGGACTAGCGGGAGGGCCGTCGGGGGCACAGATACGCAGTATTTT.

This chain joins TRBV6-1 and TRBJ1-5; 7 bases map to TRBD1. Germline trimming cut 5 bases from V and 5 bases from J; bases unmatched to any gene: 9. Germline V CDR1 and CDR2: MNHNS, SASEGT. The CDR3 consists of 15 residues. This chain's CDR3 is CASSQRDSDYQPQHF. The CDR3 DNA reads TGTGCCAGCAGTCAGCGGGACAGTGATTATCAGCCCCAGCATTTT.

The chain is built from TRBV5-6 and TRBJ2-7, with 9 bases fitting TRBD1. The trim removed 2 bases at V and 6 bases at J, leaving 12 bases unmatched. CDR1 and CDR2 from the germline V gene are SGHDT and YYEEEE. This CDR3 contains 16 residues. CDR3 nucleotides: TGTGCCAGCAGCTTCGGATCTGGACAGGGGCTAGGCGAGCAGTACTTC. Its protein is CASSFGSGQGLGEQYF.

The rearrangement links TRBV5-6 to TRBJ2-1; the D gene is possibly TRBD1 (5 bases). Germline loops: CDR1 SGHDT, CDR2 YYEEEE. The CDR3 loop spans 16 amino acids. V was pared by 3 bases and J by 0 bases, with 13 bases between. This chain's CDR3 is CASSYRQQSSYNEQFF. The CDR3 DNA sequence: TGTGCCAGCAGCTACCGACAGCAAAGCTCCTACAATGAGCAGTTCTTC.

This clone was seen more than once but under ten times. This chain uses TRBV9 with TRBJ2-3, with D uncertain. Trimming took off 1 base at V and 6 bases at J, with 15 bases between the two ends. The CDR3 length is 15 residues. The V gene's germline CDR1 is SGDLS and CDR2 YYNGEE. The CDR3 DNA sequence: TGTGCCAGCAGCGTAAGAGCTGGTTTCACCGATACGCAGTATTTT. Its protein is CASSVRAGFTDTQYF. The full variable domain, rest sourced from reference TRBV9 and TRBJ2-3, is DSGVTQTPKHLITATGQRVTLRCSPRSGDLSVYWYQQSLDQGLQFLIQYYNGEERAKGNILERFSAQQFPDLHSELNLSSLELGDSALYFCASSVRAGFTDTQYFGPGTRLTVL.

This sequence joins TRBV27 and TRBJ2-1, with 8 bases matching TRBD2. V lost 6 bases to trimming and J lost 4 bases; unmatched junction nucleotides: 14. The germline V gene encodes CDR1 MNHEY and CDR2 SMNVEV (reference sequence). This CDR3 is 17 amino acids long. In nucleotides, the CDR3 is TGTGCCAGCAGGGGGTTTGGTGGCGGGAGGACATACAATGAGCAGTTCTTC. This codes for CASRGFGGGRTYNEQFF.

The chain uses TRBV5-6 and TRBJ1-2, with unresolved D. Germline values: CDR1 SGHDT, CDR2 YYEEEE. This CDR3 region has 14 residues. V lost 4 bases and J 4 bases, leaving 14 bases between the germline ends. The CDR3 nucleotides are TGTGCCAGCAGCCCCCGGCGGGTCGGCTATGGCTACACCTTC. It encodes CASSPRRVGYGYTF.

The CDR3 region has the DNA TGTGCCAGCAGCCCCACTAGCTCGACGGGGCAAGAGACCCAGTACTTC. The encoded protein is CASSPTSSTGQETQYF. The V and J genes are TRBV9 and TRBJ2-5, with D possibly being TRBD2 (6 bases). The CDR3 runs to 16 residues. V shed 4 bases and J shed 2 bases, with 18 bases lying between them. Germline loops: CDR1 SGDLS, CDR2 YYNGEE.

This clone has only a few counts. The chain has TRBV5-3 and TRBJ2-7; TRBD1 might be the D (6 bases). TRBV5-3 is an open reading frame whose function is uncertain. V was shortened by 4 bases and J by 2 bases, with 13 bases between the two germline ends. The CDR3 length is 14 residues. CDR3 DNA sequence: TGTGCCAGAAGCCGGGACAAAAAAACCTACGAGCAGTACTTC. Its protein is CARSRDKKTYEQYF.

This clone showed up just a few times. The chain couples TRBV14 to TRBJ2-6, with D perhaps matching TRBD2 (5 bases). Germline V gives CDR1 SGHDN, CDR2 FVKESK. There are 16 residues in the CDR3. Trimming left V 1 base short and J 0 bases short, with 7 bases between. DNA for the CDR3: TGTGCCAGCAGCCAAGGAGGGTTCTCTGGGGCCAACGTCCTGACTTTC. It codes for CASSQGGFSGANVLTF. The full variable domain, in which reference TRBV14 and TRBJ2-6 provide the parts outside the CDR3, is EAGVTQFPSHSVIEKGQTVTLRCDPISGHDNLYWYRRVMGKEIKFLLHFVKESKQDESGMPNNRFLAERTGGTYSTLKVQPAELEDSGVYFCASSQGGFSGANVLTFGAGSRLTVL.

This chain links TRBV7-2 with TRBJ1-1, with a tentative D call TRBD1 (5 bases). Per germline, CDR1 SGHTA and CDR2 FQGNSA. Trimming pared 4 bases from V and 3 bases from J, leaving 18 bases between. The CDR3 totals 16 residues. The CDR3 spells CASSSRVGGPHTEAFF. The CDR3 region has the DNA TGTGCCAGCAGCTCCCGGGTCGGGGGTCCTCACACTGAAGCTTTCTTT.

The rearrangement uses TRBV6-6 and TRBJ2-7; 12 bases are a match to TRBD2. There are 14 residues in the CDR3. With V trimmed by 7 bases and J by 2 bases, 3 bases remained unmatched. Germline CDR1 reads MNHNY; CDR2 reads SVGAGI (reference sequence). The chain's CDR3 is CASKRLAGAYEQYF. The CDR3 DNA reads TGTGCCAGCAAGAGACTAGCGGGAGCCTACGAGCAGTACTTC.